This T cell receptor beta chain was sequenced in a study of shared clonotypes between healthy human individuals. Trimming removed 11 bases from V and 8 bases from J, with 12 bases in between. CDR1 SEHNR and CDR2 FQNEAQ come from the germline V gene (reference sequence). This CDR3 contains 10 residues. Turning to this clone: Its target is not known.

Findings and caveats of the study: It was observed that roughly 5% of naive CD4 clonotypes were shared across a handful of donors. Memory subsets generally showed lower estimated richness than naive subsets.

Sequencing used immunoSEQ multiplex PCR; TCRdb keeps in-frame clones, though not all of them. The sample lists approximately 2.4 million clones, roughly 95% occurring once. The chain couples TRBV7-9 to TRBJ1-2; maybe TRBD1 (5 bases). The origin of this receptor is a man younger than 30 in good health. The specimen sequenced was naive CD4+ T cells sorted from blood. Stated subset: CD45RA+ positively selected. CDR3 protein: CACQGDGYTF. CDR3 DNA sequence: TGTGCCTGCCAGGGAGACGGCTACACCTTC.